The source of this T cell receptor beta chain is a study of T cells in Graves' hyperthyroidism and ophthalmopathy. J lost 0 bases, V lost 8 bases, and 5 bases had no gene match. The CDR3 loop spans 14 amino acids. The investigators amplified TCR beta CDR3 regions from RNA transcripts. A set of HTBI primers served as the primers for a first-round RT-PCR of the TCR CDR3. TCRdb itself ran the multiplex PCR reads through MiXCR, one entry per CDR3 protein. The data hold 300,000 to 400,000 distinct CDR3 sequences, with around a sixth observed a single time. In its sample, this clonotype was seen many times. A lack of ophthalmopathy progression within 18 months defined stable Graves' hyperthyroidism.

Specimen: blood. V is TRBV12-3 or TRBV12-4 and J is TRBJ1-1; 8 bases fit TRBD1. This TCR was sampled from a woman between 45 and 65 years old with Graves' hyperthyroidism. CDR3 nucleotides: TGTGCCAGCGGTGACAGGGGCCTGAACACTGAAGCTTTCTTT. This encodes CASGDRGLNTEAFF.